Listed below are T cell receptor beta chains from one sample, sequenced in a study of PD-L1 blockade in urothelial cancer. Produced via immunoSEQ multiplex PCR; TCRdb's table is partial and in-frame only. The profile covers 15,000 to 20,000 clones, with over 80% appearing a single time and over 1.5% taken by the ten largest. The specimen was PBMCs, collected around atezolizumab (anti-PD-L1) treatment. Every receptor here comes from a man aged 50 or older with urothelial cancer. CDR3s include the opening cysteine and the closing phenylalanine or tryptophan. A D gene is named only where the DNA matches it firmly.

CDR3,D,V,length
CASSPLPLVNTGELFF,NA,TRBV18,16
CASSYPDTGELFF,NA,TRBV6-5,13
CASSLVGSGAQETQYF,TRBD2,TRBV5-1,16
CASTYDRRDGYTF,NA,TRBV6-5,13
CASSELVANTGELFF,NA,TRBV2,15
CASSLLVGSYRVTEAFF,NA,TRBV27,17
CASSPPGRESGETQYF,NA,TRBV5-1,16
CASSAFEGLPNEKLFF,NA,TRBV9,16
CASRRTAGKEAFF,NA,TRBV6-5,13
CASRTGSYEQYF,NA,TRBV6-1,12
CASSDSDEQFF,NA,TRBV2,11
CASSDGTFPHF,NA,TRBV25-1,11
CASSPGGGNEKLFF,NA,TRBV7-2,14
CASRQGRDNSPLHF,NA,TRBV19,14
CASSLGQSAYNEQFF,NA,TRBV5-8,15
CATSRVSRRLAGVNEQFF,TRBD2,TRBV15,18
CASSSAQGAVGNTIYF,TRBD1,TRBV11-2,16
CASSSNYGYTF,NA,TRBV7-9,11
CASSYSGTSYEQYF,TRBD2,TRBV6-5,14
CASTDSGGTEAFF,NA,TRBV6-1,13
CASSVSRETDTQYF,NA,TRBV9,14
CASSIDTGTGEGAFF,TRBD1,TRBV19,15
CASSRELLTEAFF,NA,TRBV19,13
CASSLELGQGNSPLHF,TRBD1,TRBV27,16
CASSRDTQETQYF,NA,TRBV5-6,13
CASSSREWWGYTF,NA,TRBV28,13
CATSRARNSYEQYF,NA,TRBV15,14
CAISGQGTDTQYF,TRBD1,TRBV10-3,13
CASSYSDSKAFF,NA,TRBV6-6,12
CASSSFIEGQGYYGYTF,TRBD1,TRBV7-9,17
CASRLRGRGTEAFF,TRBD1,TRBV5-1,14
CAWNLGGGRETQYF,NA,TRBV30,14
CASSQAGGYGYTF,TRBD1,TRBV16,13
CASSLEAGYEQYF,NA,TRBV5-1,13
CASSPIGQGGHEQYF,TRBD1,TRBV5-1,15
CASSVDRAPGNTIYF,NA,TRBV9,15
CAISEGTSGVEETQYF,TRBD2,TRBV10-3,16
CASSARGGTTEAFF,NA,TRBV6-1,14
CASSLVSARGSGEQYF,NA,TRBV5-1,16
CASESETSGDRNEQFF,TRBD2,TRBV12-5,16
CASSYSRFEAFF,NA,TRBV6-5,12
CASSDGTGGYGYTF,TRBD1,TRBV6-4,14
CASTPEAIPTGELFF,NA,TRBV11-2,15
CASSLAAGQGRFGYTF,TRBD1,TRBV5-5,16
CASSERGWSTDTQYF,TRBD2,TRBV27,15
CASTSRVGRETQYF,NA,TRBV2,14
CASSLQTGEGYTF,NA,TRBV5-1,13
CASSPLLSNSGASPTGELFF,TRBD2,TRBV18,20
CASSRGQGSNQPQHF,TRBD1,TRBV18,15
CASTTFREYGYTF,NA,TRBV28,13
CASNLLGAGSPLHF,NA,TRBV19,14
CASSLVSSRNNEQFF,NA,TRBV5-1,15
CASSLKGGRGYTF,NA,TRBV28,13
CASSLWQGAVEQFF,TRBD1,TRBV5-1,14
CASSPLQGMETQYF,NA,TRBV18,14
CASSARADTQYF,NA,TRBV5-1,12
CASSVGGRANEQFF,TRBD2,TRBV9,14
CASRKQVNQPQHF,NA,TRBV19,13
CASSLGAPGTGRTDTQYF,TRBD1,TRBV5-1,18